The 24 T cell receptor beta chains reported below all come from one sample, sequenced in a study of T cells in women clearing cervical HPV infection. TCRdb keeps only in-frame clones here, not all; method: immunoSEQ multiplex PCR. This repertoire comprises about 30,000 clones; its ten largest clones make up around 3.2%. The sequenced sample was blood buffy coat. The receptors here all came from a woman between 18 and 70 years old with a cervical HPV16 infection that either progressed to CIN3+ or cleared (not recorded which).

Worth noting for this clone: The read comes to an end 3 residues before the CDR3 does, leaving the germline J gene to fill in the end. V and J are TRBV7-9 and TRBJ2-2; TRBD1 matches at 10 bases. Germline-derived CDR1 and CDR2 are SEHNR and FQNEAQ (reference sequence). The length of the CDR3 is 15 residues. Here the CDR3 reads CASSSGQGREGKLFF. The sequenced part of the CDR3 DNA is TGTGCCAGCAGTTCGGGACAGGGGAGAGAGGGAAAG.

Notes on this clone: The read gets to within 3 residues of the CDR3 end, and the germline J gene fills in the rest. The chain couples TRBV4-2 to TRBJ2-3; no firm D call. Germline CDR1 reads LGHNA; CDR2 reads YNFKEQ. Trimming took 0 bases from V and 0 from J, leaving 7 bases between them. This CDR3 region has 15 residues. Partial CDR3 DNA: TGTGCCAGCAGCCAAGAGAGGCGGAGCACAGATACG. Residues: CASSQERRSTDT. The CDR3, in full, reads CASSQERRSTDTQYF.

For this clone: From the germline J gene comes the end of the CDR3, since the read stops 3 residues before it. The chain employs TRBV19 and TRBJ2-7, with 9 bases identical to TRBD2. V dropped 0 bases and J dropped 2; count of bases not matched to a gene: 2. This CDR3 contains 15 residues. Germline V CDR1 and CDR2: LNHDA, SQIVND (reference sequence). CDR3 sequence reads: CASSIEAGGTYEQYF. The CDR3 DNA, read in part, is TGTGCCAGTAGTATAGAAGCGGGAGGCACCTACGAG.

As regards this clone: Read sequence stops 3 residues before the CDR3 end, and the germline J gene provides the missing end. The rearrangement uses TRBV11-2 and TRBJ1-1; TRBD1 aligns across 7 bases. CDR1 and CDR2 from the germline V gene are SGHAT and FQNNGV. The junction had 7 bases not matched to a gene; V was cut back by 5 bases and J by 7 bases. The CDR3 loop spans 13 amino acids. The CDR3 sequence: CASSPTGTVEAFF. The covered CDR3 bases are TGTGCCAGCAGCCCAACAGGGACAGTTGAA.

As to this clone: The DNA ends 3 residues before the CDR3 does, and the rest of the CDR3 is filled in from the germline J gene. The chain employs TRBV19 and TRBJ1-5; 11 nucleotides align to TRBD1. The J segment lost 9 bases and the V segment lost 4 bases, leaving 8 bases of the junction unmatched. The CDR3 is made up of 15 amino acids. Germline V CDR1 and CDR2: LNHDA, SQIVND (reference sequence). The CDR3 loop reads CASSNRDRGSWPQHF. The sequenced CDR3 bases are TGTGCCAGTAGTAACCGGGACAGGGGGTCCTGGCCC.

As for this clone: The read terminates 3 residues ahead of where the CDR3 ends, so the germline J gene completes it. The J gene is TRBJ2-2, the V gene TRBV5-1; 7 positions agree with TRBD1. V lost 1 base, J lost 2 bases, and 5 bases stayed unmatched. Germline V gives CDR1 SGHRS, CDR2 YFSETQ. CDR3 length equals 16 residues. The DNA read from the CDR3 is TGCGCCAGCAGCTTGTCGGGACAGCTTAACACCGGGGAG. Protein: CASSLSGQLNTGE. The whole CDR3 sequence is CASSLSGQLNTGELFF.

As regards this clone: Coverage ceases 3 residues before the CDR3 finishes, and the germline J gene fills in the end. The chain couples TRBV20-1 to TRBJ2-7; D might be TRBD1 (5 bases). Germline assignment: CDR1 DFQATT and CDR2 SNEGSKA (reference sequence). The length of the CDR3 is 12 residues. Trimming removed 4 bases from V and 0 bases from J, with 7 bases in between. This CDR3 is CSANRISYEQYF. Partial CDR3 DNA: TGCAGTGCTAACAGGATCTCCTACGAG.

In terms of frequency, this clone is medium-sized. From the germline J gene comes the end of the CDR3, since the read stops 3 residues before it. The chain links TRBV29-1 to TRBJ2-2, with 8 positions matching TRBD2. CDR3 length: 15 amino acids. V lost 7 bases, J lost 5 bases, and 12 bases stayed unmatched. Germline assignment: CDR1 SQVTM and CDR2 ANQGSEA. Partial CDR3 DNA: TGCAGCGGTCAGAAGAGCGGGAGCGGAACCGGGGAG. Its translation: CSGQKSGSGTGE. The whole CDR3 region reads CSGQKSGSGTGELFF.

About this clone: The read stops 3 residues short of the end of the CDR3; the missing end is completed from the germline J gene. The chain links TRBV5-1 to TRBJ2-5; weak D call: TRBD1 (6 bases). CDR3 length: 14 residues. V lost 1 base to trimming and J lost 3 bases, with 10 bases between them. CDR1 and CDR2 from the germline V gene are SGHRS and YFSETQ. CDR3 protein: CASSLSRTEETQYF. The CDR3 DNA, read in part, is TGCGCCAGCAGCTTGTCTAGGACAGAAGAGACC.

Details on this clone: The CDR3 end lies 3 residues beyond the end of the read and is filled in from the germline J gene. This chain uses TRBV2 with TRBJ2-7, with 12 bases matching TRBD2. Germline V gene data show CDR1 as SNHLY and CDR2 as FYNNEI. CDR3 size: 15 residues. With 6 bases clipped from V and 0 bases from J, the junction kept 3 bases outside the gene matches. This CDR3 reads CASRGTSGRSYEQYF. The DNA read from the CDR3 is TGTGCCAGCAGGGGGACTAGCGGGCGCTCCTACGAG.

In the case of this clone: The read ends 3 residues shy of where the CDR3 ends; the end is completed using the germline J gene. This chain joins TRBV7-9 and TRBJ2-3, with 10 bases aligning to TRBD2. With 2 bases clipped from V and 7 bases from J, the junction kept 6 bases outside the gene matches. CDR1 and CDR2 (germline): SEHNR, FQNEAQ (reference sequence). This CDR3 contains 15 residues. CDR3 loop: CASSLLAGVVNTQYF. CDR3 DNA (partial): TGTGCCAGCAGCTTACTAGCGGGAGTGGTGAATACG.

On this clone: Sequencing ends 3 residues short of the CDR3 end; the germline J gene provides the rest. This rearrangement joins TRBV30 to TRBJ2-3, with D possibly being TRBD1 (7 bases). This CDR3 spans 15 amino acids. Germline CDR1 is GTSNPN and CDR2 is SVGIG (reference sequence). Incomplete CDR3 DNA: TGTGCCTGGAGCTGGGCAGGGGGGATCAATCAGCCG. It encodes CAWSWAGGINQP. The whole CDR3 sequence reads CAWSWAGGINQPQYF.

About this clone itself: The CDR3 is cut off 3 residues early in the read; its end comes from the germline J gene. V and J are TRBV7-2 and TRBJ2-1; TRBD2 agrees at 9 bases. V shed 3 bases, J shed 7 bases, and the junction held 7 bases outside the gene matches. The CDR3 totals 15 residues. CDR1 and CDR2 from the germline V gene are SGHTA and FQGNSA. The chain's CDR3 is CASSFGLAGINEQFF. CDR3 DNA (partial): TGTGCCAGCAGCTTCGGCCTAGCGGGAATAAATGAG.

The CDR3 is CASSEGGGADTQYF. The sequenced part of the CDR3 DNA is TGTGCCAGCAGTGAAGGGGGCGGGGCAGATACG. The rearrangement joins TRBV2 to TRBJ2-3; the D gene is possibly TRBD2 (6 bases). The read ends 3 residues early relative to the CDR3; the germline J gene fills the gap. CDR3 size: 14 residues. V was clipped by 1 base and J by 4 bases, with 9 bases between them. Germline assignment: CDR1 SNHLY and CDR2 FYNNEI.

A word on this clone: The read ends 3 residues shy of where the CDR3 ends; the end is completed using the germline J gene. The genes are TRBV7-2 and TRBJ1-1, with D unclear. Germline loops: CDR1 SGHTA, CDR2 FQGNSA. This CDR3 region has 14 residues. Trimming took off 5 bases at V and 7 bases at J, with 17 bases between the two ends. The CDR3 loop reads CASSPQPTIVEAFF. The DNA read from the CDR3 is TGTGCCAGCAGCCCCCAACCGACAATAGTTGAA.

With respect to this clone: The read falls 3 residues short of the CDR3 end, and the missing part is taken from the germline J gene. This rearrangement joins TRBV7-6 to TRBJ2-7, with 11 bases identical to TRBD2. V lost 5 bases to trimming and J lost 0 bases; unmatched junction nucleotides: 6. Germline values: CDR1 SGHVS, CDR2 FNYEAQ. CDR3 size: 16 residues. The part of the CDR3 DNA that was read is TGTGCCAGCAGCCCCCTAGCGGGAGGCAACTCCTACGAG. It yields the protein CASSPLAGGNSYE. In full, the CDR3 reads CASSPLAGGNSYEQYF.

Turning to this clone: The read stops 3 residues short of the end of the CDR3; the missing end is completed from the germline J gene. The V call is TRBV30, the J call TRBJ2-2; tentatively, D is TRBD1 (6 bases). The CDR3 length is 15 residues. The V end was cut by 3 bases, the J end by 3 bases, with 14 bases between. Germline CDR1 reads GTSNPN; CDR2 reads SVGIG (reference sequence). Partial CDR3 DNA: TGTGCCTGGAGAGACAGGTTCGCAGACACCGGGGAG. This translates into CAWRDRFADTGE. The whole CDR3 sequence is CAWRDRFADTGELFF.

On this clone: The CDR3 extends 3 residues past the end of the read, so its final part is completed from the germline J gene. The chain carries TRBV6-4 and TRBJ2-7; the D is unclear. This CDR3 is built from 15 residues. The V end lost 0 bases, the J end lost 0 bases, and 9 bases lay between the germline ends. Germline V gene lookup returns CDR1 MRHNA and CDR2 SNTAGT. The chain's CDR3 is CASSDSGRISYEQYF. The DNA read from the CDR3 is TGTGCCAGCAGTGACTCGGGCAGGATCTCCTACGAG.

Points on this clone: From the germline J gene comes the end of the CDR3, since the read stops 3 residues before it. This chain links TRBV5-1 with TRBJ2-3; 15 bases map to TRBD2. The CDR3 has 17 amino acids. Germline CDR1 is SGHRS and CDR2 is YFSETQ. The CDR3 DNA, read in part, is TGCGCCAGCAGCTTTGGACTAGCGGGAGGGAACCAAGAGACG. This gives the protein CASSFGLAGGNQET. The CDR3, in full, reads CASSFGLAGGNQETQYF.

As regards this clone: The CDR3 end is not reached by the read, which stops 3 residues before it; the germline J gene fills it in. This chain connects TRBV20-1 to TRBJ1-1, with 7 bases aligning to TRBD1. CDR1 is DFQATT and CDR2 is SNEGSKA in the germline V gene (reference sequence). V was pared by 6 bases and J by 1 base, with 8 bases of the junction left unmatched. The CDR3 has 14 amino acids. The CDR3 DNA, read in part, is TGCAGTGCCCGGAGGACAGGCCGGAACACTGAA. Its translation: CSARRTGRNTE. The CDR3 reads in full as CSARRTGRNTEAFF.

On this clone: The read gets to within 3 residues of the CDR3 end, and the germline J gene fills in the rest. The chain couples TRBV7-6 to TRBJ2-2, with D possibly TRBD2 on 6 matching bases. Trimming cost V 3 bases and J 7 bases, with 21 bases left between them. The CDR3 covers 17 residues. The germline V gene encodes CDR1 SGHVS and CDR2 FNYEAQ. The CDR3 protein is CASSFQPRDFSGGELFF. The CDR3 bases that were read are TGTGCCAGCAGCTTCCAACCCCGGGACTTCTCCGGCGGGGAG.

CDR3 sequence reads: CASSLSGSLNEQFF. CDR3 DNA (partial): TGTGCCAGCAGCTTGAGCGGGAGTCTAAATGAG. The rearrangement uses TRBV11-2 and TRBJ2-1, with 8 bases aligning to TRBD2. Sequencing ends 3 residues short of the CDR3 end; the germline J gene provides the rest. The germline V gene encodes CDR1 SGHAT and CDR2 FQNNGV. After removal of 3 bases from V and 7 bases from J, the junction contained 5 bases not matched to a gene. CDR3 length: 14 residues.

Comment on this clone: The sequenced fragment ends 3 residues before the CDR3 boundary, so the rest is inferred from the germline J gene. Different DNA sequences within this sample yield the same CDR3. The chain recombines TRBV14 with TRBJ2-7, with D tentatively TRBD1 (6 bases). V was trimmed by 1 base and J by 6 bases, leaving 10 bases between them. Per the germline V gene, CDR1 is SGHDN and CDR2 is FVKESK. This CDR3 comprises 13 residues. The CDR3 region is CASSQVTRGEQYF. The CDR3 DNA, read in part, is TGTGCCAGCAGCCAAGTTACCAGGGGCGAG.

Worth noting for this clone: The missing CDR3 end, 3 residues past where the read stops, is filled in from the germline J gene. The chain joins TRBV27 to TRBJ2-7; TRBD2 agrees at 8 bases. CDR3 length equals 14 residues. The germline gives CDR1 MNHEY, CDR2 SMNVEV (reference sequence). V lost 7 bases and J lost 4; bases outside the gene matches: 9. The sequenced CDR3 bases are TGTGCCAGCACCCCCGGGGGGGGTTCTTACGAG. Its protein is CASTPGGGSYE. The whole CDR3 sequence is CASTPGGGSYEQYF.